The TCR beta chain under discussion was sequenced for a study of Graves' ophthalmopathy and Graves' hyperthyroidism. Study-level results: Most thyroid clonotypes expanded beyond 0.001 frequency were also found in blood.

This clonotype occurred many times. What it recognizes is unknown. RNA transcripts yielded amplified TCR beta CDR3 regions. Investigators did first-round RT-PCR with HTBI primers, then second-round multiplex PCR. MiXCR, applied by TCRdb to the multiplex PCR reads, yields one record per CDR3 protein. The sample carries 650,000 to 900,000 distinct CDR3 sequences, 35% to 50% recorded once. The CDR3 is made up of 15 amino acids. V lost 0 bases to trimming and J lost 5 bases; unmatched junction nucleotides: 6. Germline V gene data show CDR1 as SGDLS and CDR2 as YYNGEE. Researchers turned away patients with other autoimmune diseases, uncontrolled infections, pregnancy or lactation.

J is TRBJ2-5 and V is TRBV9, with 8 bases lining up with TRBD2. Sequencing was performed on peripheral blood. The receptor was isolated from an adult man with Graves' ophthalmopathy. The CDR3 DNA sequence: TGTGCCAGCAGCGTAGAGGCGGGGGGCGGGGAGACCCAGTACTTC. Its protein is CASSVEAGGGETQYF.